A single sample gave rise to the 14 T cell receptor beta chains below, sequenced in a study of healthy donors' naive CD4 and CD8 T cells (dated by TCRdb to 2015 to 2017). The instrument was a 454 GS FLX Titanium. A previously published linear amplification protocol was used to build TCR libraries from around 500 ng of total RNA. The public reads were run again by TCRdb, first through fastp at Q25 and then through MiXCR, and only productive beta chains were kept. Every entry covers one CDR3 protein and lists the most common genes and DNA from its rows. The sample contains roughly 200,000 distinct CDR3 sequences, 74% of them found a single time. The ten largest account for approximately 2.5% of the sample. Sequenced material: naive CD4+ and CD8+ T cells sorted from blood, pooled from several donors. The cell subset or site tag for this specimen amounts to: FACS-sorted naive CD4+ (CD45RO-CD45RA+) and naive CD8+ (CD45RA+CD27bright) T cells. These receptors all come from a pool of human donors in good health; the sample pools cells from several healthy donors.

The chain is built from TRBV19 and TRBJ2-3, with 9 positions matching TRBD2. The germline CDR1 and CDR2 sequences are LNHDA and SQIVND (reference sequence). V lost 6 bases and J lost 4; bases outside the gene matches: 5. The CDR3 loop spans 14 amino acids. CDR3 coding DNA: TGTGCCAGTAGGCTAGCGGGATTTCCAGATACGCAGTATTTT. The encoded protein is CASRLAGFPDTQYF. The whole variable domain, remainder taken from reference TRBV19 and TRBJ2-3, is DGGITQSPKYLFRKEGQNVTLSCEQNLNHDAMYWYRQDPGQGLRLIYYSQIVNDFQKGDIAEGYSVSREKKESFPLTVTSAQKNPTAFYLCASRLAGFPDTQYFGPGTRLTVL.

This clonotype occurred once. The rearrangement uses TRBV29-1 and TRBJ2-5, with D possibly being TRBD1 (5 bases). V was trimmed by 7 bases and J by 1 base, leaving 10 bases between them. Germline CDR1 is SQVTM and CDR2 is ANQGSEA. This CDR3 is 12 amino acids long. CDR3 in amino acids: CSASGLQETQYF. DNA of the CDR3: TGCAGCGCCTCAGGGCTCCAAGAGACCCAGTACTTC.

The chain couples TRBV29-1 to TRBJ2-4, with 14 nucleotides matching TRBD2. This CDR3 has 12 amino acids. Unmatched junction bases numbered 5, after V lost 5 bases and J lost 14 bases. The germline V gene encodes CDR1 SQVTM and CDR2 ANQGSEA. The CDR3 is CSVTGTSGGEYF. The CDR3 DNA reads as TGCAGCGTTACCGGGACTAGCGGGGGAGAGTACTTC.

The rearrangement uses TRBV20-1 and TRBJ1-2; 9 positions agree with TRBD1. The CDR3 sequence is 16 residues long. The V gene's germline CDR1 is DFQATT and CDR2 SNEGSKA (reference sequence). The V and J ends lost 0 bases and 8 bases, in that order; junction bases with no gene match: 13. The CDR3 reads CSAREAGQGMKYGYTF. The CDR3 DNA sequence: TGCAGTGCTAGAGAGGCCGGACAGGGGATGAAGTACGGCTACACCTTC.

The CDR3 loop is CSAYARVVNGYTF. CDR3 nucleotide sequence: TGCAGCGCTTATGCCAGGGTGGTGAATGGCTACACCTTC. The chain recombines TRBV29-1 with TRBJ1-2, with D perhaps matching TRBD1 (5 bases). Germline values: CDR1 SQVTM, CDR2 ANQGSEA. The CDR3 spans 13 residues. V was shortened by 7 bases and J by 6 bases, with 18 bases between the two germline ends.

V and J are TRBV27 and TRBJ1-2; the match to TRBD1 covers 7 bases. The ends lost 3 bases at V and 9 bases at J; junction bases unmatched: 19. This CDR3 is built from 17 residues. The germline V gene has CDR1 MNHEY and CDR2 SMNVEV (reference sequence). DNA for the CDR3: TGTGCCAGCAGTTTTACGCCCGGACAGGAGAGCCGGTATAGCTACACCTTC. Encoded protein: CASSFTPGQESRYSYTF.

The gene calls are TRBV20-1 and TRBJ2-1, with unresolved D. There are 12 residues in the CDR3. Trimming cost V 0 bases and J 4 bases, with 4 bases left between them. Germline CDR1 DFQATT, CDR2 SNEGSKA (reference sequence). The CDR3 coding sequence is TGCAGTGCTAGAGACCCATACAATGAGCAGTTCTTC. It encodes CSARDPYNEQFF.

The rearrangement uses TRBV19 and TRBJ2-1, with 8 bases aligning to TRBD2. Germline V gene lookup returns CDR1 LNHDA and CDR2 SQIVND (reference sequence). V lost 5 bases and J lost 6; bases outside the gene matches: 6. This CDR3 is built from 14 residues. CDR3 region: CASSFGGRPNEQFF. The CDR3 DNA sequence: TGTGCCAGTAGTTTTGGCGGGAGGCCCAATGAGCAGTTCTTC.

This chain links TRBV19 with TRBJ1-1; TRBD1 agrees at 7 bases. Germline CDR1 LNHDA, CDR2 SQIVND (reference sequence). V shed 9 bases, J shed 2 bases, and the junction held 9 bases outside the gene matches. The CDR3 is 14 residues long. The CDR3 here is CASNLGQTNTEAFF. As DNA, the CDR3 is TGTGCCAGCAACCTGGGACAGACTAACACTGAAGCTTTCTTT.

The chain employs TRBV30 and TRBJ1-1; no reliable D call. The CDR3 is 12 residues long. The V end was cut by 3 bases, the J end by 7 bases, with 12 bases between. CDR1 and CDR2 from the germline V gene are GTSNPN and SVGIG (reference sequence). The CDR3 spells CAWSGSRLEAFF. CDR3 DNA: TGTGCCTGGAGCGGGTCCCGACTTGAAGCTTTCTTT.

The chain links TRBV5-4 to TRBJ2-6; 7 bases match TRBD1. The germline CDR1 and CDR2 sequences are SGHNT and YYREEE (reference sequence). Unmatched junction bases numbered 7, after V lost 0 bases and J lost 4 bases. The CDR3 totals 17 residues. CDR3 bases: TGTGCCAGCAGCTTGGGGACAGGCGAAGGCGGGGCCAACGTCCTGACTTTC. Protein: CASSLGTGEGGANVLTF.

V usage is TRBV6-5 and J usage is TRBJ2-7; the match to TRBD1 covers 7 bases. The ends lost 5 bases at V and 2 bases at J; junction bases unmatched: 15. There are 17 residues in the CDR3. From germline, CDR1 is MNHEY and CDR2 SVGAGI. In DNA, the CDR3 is TGTGCCAGCAGTAGCCCAATACAACAGGGGAGAACCTACGAGCAGTACTTC. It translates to CASSSPIQQGRTYEQYF.

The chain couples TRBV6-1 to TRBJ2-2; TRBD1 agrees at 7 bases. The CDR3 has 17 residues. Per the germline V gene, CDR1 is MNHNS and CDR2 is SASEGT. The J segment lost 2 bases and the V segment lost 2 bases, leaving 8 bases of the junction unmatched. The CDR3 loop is CASSEPPGQRNTGELFF. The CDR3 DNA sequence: TGTGCCAGCAGTGAACCCCCGGGACAGAGAAACACCGGGGAGCTGTTTTTT.

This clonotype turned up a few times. CDR3 sequence: CASSETSGTGSSGANVLTF. DNA for the CDR3: TGTGCCAGCAGTGAAACTTCCGGGACAGGGAGCTCTGGGGCCAACGTCCTGACTTTC. The rearrangement joins TRBV25-1 to TRBJ2-6, with TRBD1 matching 9 bases. Germline loops: CDR1 MGHDK, CDR2 SYGVNS. V shed 2 bases and J 0 bases; nucleotides not matched to a gene: 8. The CDR3 is 19 amino acids.